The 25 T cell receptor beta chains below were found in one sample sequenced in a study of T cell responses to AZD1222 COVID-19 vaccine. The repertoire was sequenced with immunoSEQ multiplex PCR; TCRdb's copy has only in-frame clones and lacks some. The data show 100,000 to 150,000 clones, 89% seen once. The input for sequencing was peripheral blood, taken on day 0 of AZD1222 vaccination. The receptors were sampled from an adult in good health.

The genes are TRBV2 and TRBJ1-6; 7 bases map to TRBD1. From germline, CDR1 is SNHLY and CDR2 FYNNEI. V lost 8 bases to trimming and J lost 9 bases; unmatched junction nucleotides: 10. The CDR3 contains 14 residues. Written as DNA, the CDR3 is TGTGCCAGCGTCGAACAGGGGTCGGGTTCACCCCTCCACTTT. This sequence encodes CASVEQGSGSPLHF.

CDR3 DNA sequence: TGTGCCAGCAGCCCACGGGGTGGAGAAGCTTTCTTT. It is translated as CASSPRGGEAFF. This sequence joins TRBV11-3 and TRBJ1-1; no firm D call. The V end was cut by 5 bases, the J end by 8 bases, with 12 bases between. Germline V CDR1 and CDR2: SGHNT, YENEEA. The CDR3 is 12 residues long.

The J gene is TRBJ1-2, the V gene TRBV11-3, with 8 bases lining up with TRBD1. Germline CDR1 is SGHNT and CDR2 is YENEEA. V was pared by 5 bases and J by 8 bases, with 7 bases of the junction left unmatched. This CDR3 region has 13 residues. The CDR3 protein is CASSLGQVDGYTF. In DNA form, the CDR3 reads TGTGCCAGCAGCCTGGGACAGGTCGACGGCTACACCTTC.

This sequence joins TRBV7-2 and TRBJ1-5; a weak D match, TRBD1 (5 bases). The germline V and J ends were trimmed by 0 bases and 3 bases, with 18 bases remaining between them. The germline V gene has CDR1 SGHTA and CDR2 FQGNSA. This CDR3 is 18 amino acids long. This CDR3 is CASSLARGGYGDNQPQHF. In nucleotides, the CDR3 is TGTGCCAGCAGCTTAGCCCGGGGGGGGTACGGTGACAATCAGCCCCAGCATTTT. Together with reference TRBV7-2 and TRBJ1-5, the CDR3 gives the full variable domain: GAGVSQSPSNKVTEKGKDVELRCDPISGHTALYWYRQSLGQGLEFLIYFQGNSAPDKSGLPSDRFSAERTGGSVSTLTIQRTQQEDSAVYLCASSLARGGYGDNQPQHFGDGTRLSIL.

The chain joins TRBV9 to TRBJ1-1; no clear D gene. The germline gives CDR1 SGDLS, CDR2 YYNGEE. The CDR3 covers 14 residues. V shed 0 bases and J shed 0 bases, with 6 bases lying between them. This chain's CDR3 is CASSVEQMNTEAFF. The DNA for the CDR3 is TGTGCCAGCAGCGTAGAACAGATGAACACTGAAGCTTTCTTT.

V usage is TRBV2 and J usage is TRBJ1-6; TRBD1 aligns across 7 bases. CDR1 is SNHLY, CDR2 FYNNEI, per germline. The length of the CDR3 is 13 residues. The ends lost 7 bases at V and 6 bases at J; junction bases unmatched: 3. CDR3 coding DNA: TGTGCCAGCACGGGACAGCCTAATTCACCCCTCCACTTT. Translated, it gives CASTGQPNSPLHF.

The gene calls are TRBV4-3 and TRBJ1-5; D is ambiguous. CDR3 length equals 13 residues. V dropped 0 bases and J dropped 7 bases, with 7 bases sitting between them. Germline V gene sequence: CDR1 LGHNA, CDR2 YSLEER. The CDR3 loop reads CASSQDSRQPQHF. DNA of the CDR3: TGCGCCAGCAGCCAAGATAGTAGGCAGCCCCAGCATTTT.

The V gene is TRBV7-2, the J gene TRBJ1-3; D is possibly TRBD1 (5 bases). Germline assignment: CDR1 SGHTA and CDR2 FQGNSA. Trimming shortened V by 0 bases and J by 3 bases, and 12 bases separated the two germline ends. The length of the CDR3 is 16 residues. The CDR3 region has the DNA TGTGCCAGCAGCTTAGCGCGGGGGAGCAGTGGAAACACCATATATTTT. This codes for CASSLARGSSGNTIYF.

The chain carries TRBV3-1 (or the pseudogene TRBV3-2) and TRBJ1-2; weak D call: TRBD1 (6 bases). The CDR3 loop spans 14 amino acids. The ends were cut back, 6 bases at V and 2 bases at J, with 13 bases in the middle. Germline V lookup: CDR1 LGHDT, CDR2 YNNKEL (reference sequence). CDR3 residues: CASSNRAVNYGYTF. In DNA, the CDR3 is TGTGCCAGCAGTAACAGGGCCGTCAACTATGGCTACACCTTC.

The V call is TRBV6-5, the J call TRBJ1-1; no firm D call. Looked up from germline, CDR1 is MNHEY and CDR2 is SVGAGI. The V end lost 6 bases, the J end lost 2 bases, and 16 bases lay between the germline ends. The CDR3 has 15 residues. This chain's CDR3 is CASSPLSSGNTEAFF. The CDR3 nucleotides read TGTGCCAGCAGCCCCTTATCTTCCGGAAACACTGAAGCTTTCTTT.

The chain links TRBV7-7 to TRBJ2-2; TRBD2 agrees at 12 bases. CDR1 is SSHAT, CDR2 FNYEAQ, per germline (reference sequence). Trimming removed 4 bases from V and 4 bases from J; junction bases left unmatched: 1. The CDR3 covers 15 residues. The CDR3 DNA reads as TGTGCCAGCAGCTCTAGCGGGGGGGGCACCGGGGAGCTGTTTTTT. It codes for CASSSSGGGTGELFF.

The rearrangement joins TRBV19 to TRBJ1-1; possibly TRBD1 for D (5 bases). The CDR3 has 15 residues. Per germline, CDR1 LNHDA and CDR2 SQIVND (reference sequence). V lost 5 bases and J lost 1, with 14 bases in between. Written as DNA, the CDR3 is TGTGCCAGTAGTGCCAAGGGACTTTCGAACACTGAAGCTTTCTTT. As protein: CASSAKGLSNTEAFF. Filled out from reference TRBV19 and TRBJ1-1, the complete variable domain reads DGGITQSPKYLFRKEGQNVTLSCEQNLNHDAMYWYRQDPGQGLRLIYYSQIVNDFQKGDIAEGYSVSREKKESFPLTVTSAQKNPTAFYLCASSAKGLSNTEAFFGQGTRLTVV.

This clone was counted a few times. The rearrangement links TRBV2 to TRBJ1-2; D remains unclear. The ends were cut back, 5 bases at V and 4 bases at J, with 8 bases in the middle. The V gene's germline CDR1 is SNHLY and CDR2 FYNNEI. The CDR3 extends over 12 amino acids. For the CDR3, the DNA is TGTGCCAGCAGTCTAGGAACCTATGGCTACACCTTC. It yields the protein CASSLGTYGYTF.

CDR3 sequence reads: CASSYTRNQPQHF. The CDR3 DNA follows: TGTGCCAGCAGTTACACGAGAAATCAGCCCCAGCATTTT. The rearrangement links TRBV6-5 to TRBJ1-5; D is unresolved. Germline CDR1 reads MNHEY; CDR2 reads SVGAGI. This CDR3 region has 13 residues. The V end lost 2 bases, the J end lost 4 bases, and 6 bases lay between the germline ends.

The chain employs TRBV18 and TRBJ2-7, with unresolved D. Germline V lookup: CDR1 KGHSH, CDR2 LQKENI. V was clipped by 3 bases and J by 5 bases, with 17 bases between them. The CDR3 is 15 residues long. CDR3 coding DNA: TGTGCCAGCTCACCTAGAACTCCCGAGCCCCACGAGCAGTACTTC. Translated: CASSPRTPEPHEQYF. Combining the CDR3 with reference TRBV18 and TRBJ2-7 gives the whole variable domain NAGVMQNPRHLVRRRGQEARLRCSPMKGHSHVYWYRQLPEEGLKFMVYLQKENIIDESGMPKERFSAEFPKEGPSILRIQQVVRGDSAAYFCASSPRTPEPHEQYFGPGTRLTVT.

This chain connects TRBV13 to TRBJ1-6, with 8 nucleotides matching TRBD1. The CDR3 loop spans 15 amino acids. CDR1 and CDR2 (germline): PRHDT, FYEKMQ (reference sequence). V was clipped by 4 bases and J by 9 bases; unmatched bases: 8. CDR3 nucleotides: TGTGCCAGCAGCTCTCGGGACAGGTCGGGTTCACCCCTCCACTTT. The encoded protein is CASSSRDRSGSPLHF.

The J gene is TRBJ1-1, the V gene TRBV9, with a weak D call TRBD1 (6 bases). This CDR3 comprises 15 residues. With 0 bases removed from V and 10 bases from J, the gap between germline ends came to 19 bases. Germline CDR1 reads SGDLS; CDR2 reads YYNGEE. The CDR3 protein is CASSVEGGHLSGAFF. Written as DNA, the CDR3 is TGTGCCAGCAGCGTAGAAGGGGGACACCTTTCGGGAGCTTTCTTT.

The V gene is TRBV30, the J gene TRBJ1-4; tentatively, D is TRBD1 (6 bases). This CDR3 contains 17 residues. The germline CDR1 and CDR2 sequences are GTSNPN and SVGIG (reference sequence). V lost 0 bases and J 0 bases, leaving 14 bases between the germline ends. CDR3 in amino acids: CAWSVGGHGATNEKLFF. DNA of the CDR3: TGTGCCTGGAGTGTAGGGGGACACGGTGCAACTAATGAAAAACTGTTTTTT.

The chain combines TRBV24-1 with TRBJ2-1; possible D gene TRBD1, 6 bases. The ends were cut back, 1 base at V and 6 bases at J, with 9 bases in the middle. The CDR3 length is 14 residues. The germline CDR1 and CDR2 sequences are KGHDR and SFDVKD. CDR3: CATSDFRGTNEQFF. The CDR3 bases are TGTGCCACCAGTGATTTTAGGGGGACCAATGAGCAGTTCTTC.

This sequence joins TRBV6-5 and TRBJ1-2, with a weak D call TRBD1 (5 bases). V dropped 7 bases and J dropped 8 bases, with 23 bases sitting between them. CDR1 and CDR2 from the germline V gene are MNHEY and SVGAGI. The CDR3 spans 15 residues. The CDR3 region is CASTPGLGPGGGYTF. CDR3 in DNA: TGTGCCAGCACCCCCGGTTTGGGGCCCGGCGGGGGCTACACCTTC.

This chain's CDR3 is CASSGQENYGYTF. The CDR3 DNA is TGTGCCAGTAGTGGGCAGGAAAACTATGGCTACACCTTC. The chain combines TRBV19 with TRBJ1-2; D is ambiguous. The CDR3 has 13 amino acids. Deletions cut 5 bases from V and 2 bases from J, with 9 bases between. Germline lookup yields CDR1 LNHDA and CDR2 SQIVND (reference sequence).

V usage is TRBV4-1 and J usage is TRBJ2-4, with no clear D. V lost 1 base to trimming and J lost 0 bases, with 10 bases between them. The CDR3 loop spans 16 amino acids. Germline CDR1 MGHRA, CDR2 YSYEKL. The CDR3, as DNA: TGCGCCAGCAGCCAAGCCCCCGATGTAGCCAAAAACATTCAGTACTTC. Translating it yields CASSQAPDVAKNIQYF.

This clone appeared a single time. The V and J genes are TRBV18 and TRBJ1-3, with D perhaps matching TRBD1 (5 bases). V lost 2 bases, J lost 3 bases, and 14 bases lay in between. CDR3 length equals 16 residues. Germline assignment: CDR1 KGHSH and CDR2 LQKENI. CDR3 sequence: CASSPGGGGYGNTIYF. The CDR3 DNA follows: TGTGCCAGCTCACCAGGCGGGGGAGGCTATGGAAACACCATATATTTT. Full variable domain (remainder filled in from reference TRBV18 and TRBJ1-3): NAGVMQNPRHLVRRRGQEARLRCSPMKGHSHVYWYRQLPEEGLKFMVYLQKENIIDESGMPKERFSAEFPKEGPSILRIQQVVRGDSAAYFCASSPGGGGYGNTIYFGEGSWLTVV.

The CDR3 sequence is CASSFTPNYGYTF. As DNA, the CDR3 is TGCGCCAGCAGCTTTACACCAAACTATGGCTACACCTTC. The chain recombines TRBV5-1 with TRBJ1-2; unclear D gene. The CDR3 is 13 amino acids. V was trimmed by 2 bases and J by 2 bases, leaving 7 bases between them. Germline CDR1 and CDR2: SGHRS and YFSETQ.

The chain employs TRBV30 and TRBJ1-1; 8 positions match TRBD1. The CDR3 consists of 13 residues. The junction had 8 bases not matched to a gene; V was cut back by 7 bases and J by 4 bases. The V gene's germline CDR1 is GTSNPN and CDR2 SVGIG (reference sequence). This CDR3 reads CASSGTGSTEAFF. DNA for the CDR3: TGTGCCTCTTCAGGGACAGGATCCACTGAAGCTTTCTTT.